The rows below give T cell receptor beta chains drawn from one sample of a study of human T cells and chemical hapten exposure. TCRdb reprocessed the RACE reads via MiXCR and lists one record per CDR3 protein. This table has some 170,000 distinct CDR3 sequences, roughly 26% appearing once. The source material was whole blood, sampled in connection with sensitization to the hapten diphenylcyclopropenone (DPC). These receptor sequences come from a woman aged 18-35 years with alopecia areata. Some clones in this sample may be carry-over from other donors' samples. Both conserved end residues are part of each CDR3. The D gene is left open where the match is weak. For some rows the clone size is stated as once, few or many, or as a class when expanded; others skip it.

d_gene: TRBD1
v_gene: TRBV12-3/TRBV12-4
len: 15
abundance: .
j_gene: TRBJ1-1
CDR3aa: CASSYLGQGITEAFF
CDR3nt: TGTGCCAGCAGTTACCTCGGACAGGGTATCACTGAAGCTTTCTTT

d_gene: TRBD1
v_gene: TRBV9
len: 15
abundance: .
j_gene: TRBJ2-1
CDR3aa: CASSHRQGAFNEQFF
CDR3nt: TGTGCCAGCAGCCATCGACAGGGGGCTTTTAATGAGCAGTTCTTC

d_gene: TRBD2
v_gene: TRBV7-9
len: 17
abundance: many
j_gene: TRBJ2-3
CDR3aa: CASSLSRIGGATDTQYF
CDR3nt: TGTGCCAGCAGCTTGTCTCGGATCGGGGGGGCCACAGATACGCAGTATTTT

d_gene: .
v_gene: TRBV7-2
len: 14
abundance: .
j_gene: TRBJ2-2
CDR3aa: CASSSRLGTGELFF
CDR3nt: TGTGCCAGCAGCTCCCGACTCGGGACCGGGGAGCTGTTTTTT

d_gene: .
v_gene: TRBV20-1
len: 13
abundance: .
j_gene: TRBJ1-5
CDR3aa: CSASEAAMEPQHF
CDR3nt: TGCAGTGCTAGTGAAGCCGCCATGGAGCCCCAGCATTTT

d_gene: .
v_gene: TRBV7-3
len: 15
abundance: .
j_gene: TRBJ2-2
CDR3aa: CASSSFGLNTGELFF
CDR3nt: TGTGCCAGCAGCTCGTTCGGACTCAACACCGGGGAGCTGTTTTTT

d_gene: TRBD2
v_gene: TRBV6-2/TRBV6-3
len: 15
abundance: few
j_gene: TRBJ2-1
CDR3aa: CASSYRLAGGNEQFF
CDR3nt: TGTGCCAGCAGTTACCGACTAGCGGGAGGAAATGAGCAGTTCTTC

d_gene: .
v_gene: TRBV10-3
len: 13
abundance: few
j_gene: TRBJ1-5
CDR3aa: CAATGASNQPQHF
CDR3nt: TGTGCCGCCACCGGGGCTAGCAATCAGCCCCAGCATTTT

d_gene: TRBD1
v_gene: TRBV4-3
len: 15
abundance: .
j_gene: TRBJ2-7
CDR3aa: CASSQSPGQVDEQYF
CDR3nt: TGCGCCAGCAGCCAATCACCGGGACAGGTCGACGAGCAGTACTTC

d_gene: TRBD1
v_gene: TRBV3-1
len: 15
abundance: .
j_gene: TRBJ1-4
CDR3aa: CASSQSRQGGEKLFF
CDR3nt: TGTGCCAGCAGCCAGTCGCGACAGGGTGGCGAAAAACTGTTTTTT

d_gene: .
v_gene: TRBV6-2/TRBV6-3
len: 15
abundance: .
j_gene: TRBJ1-5
CDR3aa: CASTGSEDSNQPQHF
CDR3nt: TGTGCCAGCACAGGCAGCGAGGATAGCAATCAGCCCCAGCATTTT

d_gene: .
v_gene: TRBV15
len: 13
abundance: .
j_gene: TRBJ2-7
CDR3aa: CATSRVGHYEQYF
CDR3nt: TGTGCCACCAGCAGAGTGGGGCACTACGAGCAGTACTTC

d_gene: .
v_gene: TRBV7-9
len: 13
abundance: few
j_gene: TRBJ2-7
CDR3aa: CASSTSQGVEQYF
CDR3nt: TGTGCCAGCAGCACCTCACAGGGTGTGGAGCAGTACTTC

d_gene: .
v_gene: TRBV20-1
len: 16
abundance: .
j_gene: TRBJ1-2
CDR3aa: CSARGGAGTSNYGYTF
CDR3nt: TGCAGTGCTAGAGGGGGGGCCGGGACTTCCAACTATGGCTACACCTTC

d_gene: .
v_gene: TRBV7-9
len: 14
abundance: .
j_gene: TRBJ1-2
CDR3aa: CASSLVWREEGYTF
CDR3nt: TGTGCCAGCAGCTTAGTTTGGAGGGAGGAAGGCTACACCTTC

d_gene: .
v_gene: TRBV6-5
len: 13
abundance: .
j_gene: TRBJ2-7
CDR3aa: CASSRQATYEQYF
CDR3nt: TGTGCCAGCAGCCGGCAGGCAACCTACGAGCAGTACTTC

d_gene: .
v_gene: TRBV7-2
len: 12
abundance: few
j_gene: TRBJ1-6
CDR3aa: CASSPDGGNAHF
CDR3nt: TGTGCCAGCAGCCCGGATGGTGGTAACGCTCACTTT

d_gene: .
v_gene: TRBV9
len: 14
abundance: .
j_gene: TRBJ2-7
CDR3aa: CASSVGAQSYEQYF
CDR3nt: TGTGCCAGCAGCGTGGGAGCTCAAAGCTACGAGCAGTACTTC

d_gene: TRBD2
v_gene: TRBV20-1
len: 15
abundance: .
j_gene: TRBJ2-3
CDR3aa: CSASLAGSSTDTQYF
CDR3nt: TGCAGTGCTAGTCTAGCGGGATCTAGCACAGATACGCAGTATTTT

d_gene: .
v_gene: TRBV6-2/TRBV6-3
len: 19
abundance: many
j_gene: TRBJ2-1
CDR3aa: CASSSPLLGGGTTYNEQFF
CDR3nt: TGTGCCAGCAGTTCACCCCTCCTTGGAGGGGGAACGACCTACAATGAGCAGTTCTTC

d_gene: TRBD1
v_gene: TRBV5-1
len: 14
abundance: .
j_gene: TRBJ2-1
CDR3aa: CASSFRTGADEQFF
CDR3nt: TGCGCCAGCAGCTTCCGGACAGGGGCTGATGAGCAGTTCTTC

d_gene: TRBD2
v_gene: TRBV7-9
len: 14
abundance: .
j_gene: TRBJ2-5
CDR3aa: CASSVGLGDGTQYF
CDR3nt: TGTGCCAGCAGCGTGGGACTAGGGGATGGGACCCAGTACTTC

d_gene: .
v_gene: TRBV13
len: 16
abundance: few
j_gene: TRBJ2-3
CDR3aa: CASSPGTSPSTDTQYF
CDR3nt: TGTGCCAGCAGCCCCGGGACTTCGCCTAGCACAGATACGCAGTATTTT

d_gene: TRBD1
v_gene: TRBV29-1
len: 11
abundance: .
j_gene: TRBJ1-1
CDR3aa: CSGTGGSEAFF
CDR3nt: TGCAGCGGAACAGGGGGATCTGAAGCTTTCTTT

d_gene: .
v_gene: TRBV20-1
len: 15
abundance: few
j_gene: TRBJ2-7
CDR3aa: CSARDARLGSYEQYF
CDR3nt: TGCAGTGCTAGAGATGCGAGACTTGGCTCCTACGAGCAGTACTTC

d_gene: .
v_gene: TRBV6-2/TRBV6-3
len: 12
abundance: .
j_gene: TRBJ2-7
CDR3aa: CASGGRRYEQYF
CDR3nt: TGTGCCAGCGGCGGTAGAAGGTACGAGCAGTACTTC

d_gene: TRBD2
v_gene: TRBV7-6
len: 18
abundance: once
j_gene: TRBJ2-5
CDR3aa: CASSFRTSGGPLQETQYF
CDR3nt: TGTGCCAGCAGCTTCCGGACTAGCGGGGGGCCCCTCCAAGAGACCCAGTACTTC

d_gene: .
v_gene: TRBV5-1
len: 15
abundance: .
j_gene: TRBJ2-2
CDR3aa: CASSLQGPYTGELFF
CDR3nt: TGCGCCAGCAGCTTGCAGGGTCCTTACACCGGGGAGCTGTTTTTT

d_gene: .
v_gene: TRBV4-1
len: 11
abundance: .
j_gene: TRBJ1-5
CDR3aa: CASSLYQPQHF
CDR3nt: TGCGCCAGCAGCCTATATCAGCCCCAGCATTTT

d_gene: TRBD2
v_gene: TRBV9
len: 14
abundance: few
j_gene: TRBJ2-1
CDR3aa: CASSTGLAANEQFF
CDR3nt: TGTGCCAGCAGCACGGGACTAGCGGCGAATGAGCAGTTCTTC

d_gene: TRBD1
v_gene: TRBV7-8
len: 15
abundance: .
j_gene: TRBJ2-3
CDR3aa: CASSLGTGWVDTQYF
CDR3nt: TGTGCCAGCAGCTTAGGGACAGGGTGGGTAGATACGCAGTATTTT

d_gene: TRBD1
v_gene: TRBV7-2
len: 18
abundance: few
j_gene: TRBJ1-3
CDR3aa: CASSLQHRTGGSRNTIYF
CDR3nt: TGTGCCAGCAGCCTACAACACCGGACAGGGGGTTCTAGAAACACCATATATTTT

d_gene: .
v_gene: TRBV9
len: 17
abundance: few
j_gene: TRBJ1-3
CDR3aa: CASSDRQFPSSGNTIYF
CDR3nt: TGTGCCAGCAGCGACCGACAGTTCCCGAGCTCTGGAAACACCATATATTTT

d_gene: TRBD1
v_gene: TRBV20-1
len: 13
abundance: .
j_gene: TRBJ1-2
CDR3aa: CSAHPDREGGYTF
CDR3nt: TGCAGTGCTCACCCAGACAGGGAAGGGGGCTACACCTTC

d_gene: .
v_gene: TRBV9
len: 16
abundance: .
j_gene: TRBJ2-5
CDR3aa: CASSEAIGFGAETQYF
CDR3nt: TGTGCCAGCAGCGAGGCGATAGGGTTCGGGGCGGAGACCCAGTACTTC

d_gene: .
v_gene: TRBV4-3
len: 13
abundance: .
j_gene: TRBJ1-6
CDR3aa: CASSQEGRSPLHF
CDR3nt: TGCGCCAGCAGCCAAGAAGGTCGGTCACCCCTCCACTTT

d_gene: .
v_gene: TRBV4-2
len: 17
abundance: .
j_gene: TRBJ2-5
CDR3aa: CASSQGGPGRVEETQYF
CDR3nt: TGTGCCAGCAGCCAAGGGGGACCCGGACGGGTTGAAGAGACCCAGTACTTC

d_gene: TRBD2
v_gene: TRBV6-5
len: 14
abundance: .
j_gene: TRBJ2-2
CDR3aa: CASSYGGGTGELFF
CDR3nt: TGTGCCAGCAGTTATGGGGGGGGCACCGGGGAGCTGTTTTTT

d_gene: TRBD2
v_gene: TRBV20-1
len: 14
abundance: .
j_gene: TRBJ2-2
CDR3aa: CSARTSGSPGELFF
CDR3nt: TGCAGTGCTAGAACTAGCGGGAGCCCCGGGGAGCTGTTTTTT

d_gene: .
v_gene: TRBV29-1
len: 14
abundance: many
j_gene: TRBJ2-2
CDR3aa: CSVVSSGYTGELFF
CDR3nt: TGCAGCGTTGTGAGTAGCGGATACACCGGGGAGCTGTTTTTT

d_gene: .
v_gene: TRBV29-1
len: 12
abundance: .
j_gene: TRBJ1-4
CDR3aa: CSPTREVKNCFF
CDR3nt: .

d_gene: .
v_gene: TRBV5-8
len: 14
abundance: .
j_gene: TRBJ1-3
CDR3aa: CASSSGTDGNTIYF
CDR3nt: TGTGCCAGCAGCTCCGGGACGGATGGAAACACCATATATTTT

d_gene: .
v_gene: TRBV12-3/TRBV12-4
len: 15
abundance: .
j_gene: TRBJ2-1
CDR3aa: CASTAPGAPYNEQFF
CDR3nt: TGTGCCAGCACCGCCCCGGGGGCTCCTTACAATGAGCAGTTCTTC

d_gene: .
v_gene: TRBV4-2
len: 15
abundance: many
j_gene: TRBJ2-7
CDR3aa: CASSQVPGEAYEQYF
CDR3nt: TGTGCCAGCAGCCAAGTACCGGGAGAGGCCTACGAGCAGTACTTC

d_gene: .
v_gene: TRBV7-2
len: 13
abundance: few
j_gene: TRBJ1-1
CDR3aa: CASSLSEVSEAFF
CDR3nt: TGTGCCAGCAGCTTAAGCGAGGTCTCTGAAGCTTTCTTT